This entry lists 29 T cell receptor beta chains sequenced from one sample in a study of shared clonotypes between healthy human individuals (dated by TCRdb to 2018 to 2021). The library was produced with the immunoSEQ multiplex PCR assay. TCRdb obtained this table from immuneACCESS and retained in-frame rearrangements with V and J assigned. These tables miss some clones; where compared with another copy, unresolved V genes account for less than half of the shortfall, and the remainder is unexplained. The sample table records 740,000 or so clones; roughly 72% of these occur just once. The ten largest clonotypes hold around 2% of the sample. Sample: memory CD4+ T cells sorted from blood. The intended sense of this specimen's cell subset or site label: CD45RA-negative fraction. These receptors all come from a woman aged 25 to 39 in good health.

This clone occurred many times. In DNA form, the CDR3 reads TGCGCCAGCAGCCTCTCCGGCGCGGACAGGGGTAATGAGCAGTTCTTC. Translation gives CASSLSGADRGNEQFF. The chain uses TRBV4-1 and TRBJ2-1; TRBD1 agrees at 9 bases. V was pared by 4 bases and J by 7 bases, with 11 bases of the junction left unmatched. Germline CDR1 is MGHRA and CDR2 is YSYEKL. The CDR3 is made up of 16 amino acids.

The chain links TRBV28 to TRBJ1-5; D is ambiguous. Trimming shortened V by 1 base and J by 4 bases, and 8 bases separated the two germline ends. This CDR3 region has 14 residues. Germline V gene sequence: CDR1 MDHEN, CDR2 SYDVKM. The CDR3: CASSLSLENQPQHF. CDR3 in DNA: TGTGCCAGCAGTTTATCTCTCGAAAATCAGCCCCAGCATTTT.

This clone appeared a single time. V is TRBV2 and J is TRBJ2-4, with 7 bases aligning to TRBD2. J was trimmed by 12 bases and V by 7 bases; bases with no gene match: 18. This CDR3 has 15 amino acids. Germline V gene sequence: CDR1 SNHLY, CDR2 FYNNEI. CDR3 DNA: TGTGCCAGCAAGTTGTGGCGGGAGTTCGATCCCAATCAGTACTTC. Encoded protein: CASKLWREFDPNQYF.

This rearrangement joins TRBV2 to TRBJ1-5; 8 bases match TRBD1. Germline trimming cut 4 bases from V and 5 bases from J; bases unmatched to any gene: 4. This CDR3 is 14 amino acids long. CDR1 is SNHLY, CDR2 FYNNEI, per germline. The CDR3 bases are TGTGCCAGCAGTGTACTGGACAGGGATCAGCCCCAGCATTTT. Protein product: CASSVLDRDQPQHF.

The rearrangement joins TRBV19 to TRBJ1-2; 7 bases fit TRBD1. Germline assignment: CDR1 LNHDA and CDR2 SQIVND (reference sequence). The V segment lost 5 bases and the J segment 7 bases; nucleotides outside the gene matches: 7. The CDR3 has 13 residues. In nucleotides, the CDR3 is TGTGCCAGTAGTCGACTGCAGGGGGGTGGCTACACCTTC. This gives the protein CASSRLQGGGYTF.

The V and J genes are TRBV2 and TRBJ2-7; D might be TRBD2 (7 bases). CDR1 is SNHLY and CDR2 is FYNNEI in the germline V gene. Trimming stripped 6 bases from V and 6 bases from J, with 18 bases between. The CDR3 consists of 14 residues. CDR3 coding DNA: TGTGCCAGCAGGGAAACTGGGGGGGCGGGCGAGCAGTACTTC. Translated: CASRETGGAGEQYF.

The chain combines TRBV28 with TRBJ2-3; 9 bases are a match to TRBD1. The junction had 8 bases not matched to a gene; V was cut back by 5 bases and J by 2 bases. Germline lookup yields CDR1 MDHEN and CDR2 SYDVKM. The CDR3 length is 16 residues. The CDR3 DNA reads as TGTGCCAGCAGTATCGGGACAGGGTCCCACACAGATACGCAGTATTTT. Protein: CASSIGTGSHTDTQYF.

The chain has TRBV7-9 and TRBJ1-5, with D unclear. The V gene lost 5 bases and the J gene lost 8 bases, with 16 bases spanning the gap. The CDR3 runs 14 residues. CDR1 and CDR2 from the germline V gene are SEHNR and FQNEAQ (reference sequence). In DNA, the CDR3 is TGTGCCAGCAGCGGCCACTCCTTGTTCGAGCCCCAGCATTTT. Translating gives CASSGHSLFEPQHF.

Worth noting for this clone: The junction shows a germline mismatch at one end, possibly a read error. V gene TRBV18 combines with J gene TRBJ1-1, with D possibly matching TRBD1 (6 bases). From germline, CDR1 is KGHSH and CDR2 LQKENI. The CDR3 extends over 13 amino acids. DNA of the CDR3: TGTGCCAGCTCACCACGTGACCGGGACAACCCTCCCTTT. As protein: CASSPRDRDNPPF. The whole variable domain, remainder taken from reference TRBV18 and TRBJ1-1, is NAGVMQNPRHLVRRRGQEARLRCSPMKGHSHVYWYRQLPEEGLKFMVYLQKENIIDESGMPKERFSAEFPKEGPSILRIQQVVRGDSAAYFCASSPRDRDNPPFGQGTRLTVV.

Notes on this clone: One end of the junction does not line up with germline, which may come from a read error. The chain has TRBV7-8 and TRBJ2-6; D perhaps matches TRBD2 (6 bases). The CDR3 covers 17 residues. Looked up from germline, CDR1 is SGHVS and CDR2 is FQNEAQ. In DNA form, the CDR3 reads TGTGCCAGCAGCCTAGCGTATGGAGGGGCTGGGGCCAACGTCCTGACTTTC. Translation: CASSLAYGGAGANVLTF.

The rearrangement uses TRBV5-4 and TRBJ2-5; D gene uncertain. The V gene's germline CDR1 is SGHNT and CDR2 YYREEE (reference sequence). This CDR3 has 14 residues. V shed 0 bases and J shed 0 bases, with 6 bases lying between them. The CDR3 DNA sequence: TGTGCCAGCAGCTTGGGCAGCTACCAAGAGACCCAGTACTTC. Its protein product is CASSLGSYQETQYF.

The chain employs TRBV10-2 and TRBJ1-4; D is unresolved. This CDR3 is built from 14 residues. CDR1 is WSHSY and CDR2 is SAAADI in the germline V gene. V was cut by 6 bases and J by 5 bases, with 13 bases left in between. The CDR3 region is CASRGFAKNEKLFF. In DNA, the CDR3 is TGCGCCAGCAGAGGATTCGCAAAAAATGAAAAACTGTTTTTT.

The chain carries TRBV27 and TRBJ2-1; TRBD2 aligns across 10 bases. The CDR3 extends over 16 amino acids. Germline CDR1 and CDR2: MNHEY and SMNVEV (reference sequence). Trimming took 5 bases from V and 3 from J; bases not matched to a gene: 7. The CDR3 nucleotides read TGTGCCAGCAGTCCTCTAGCGGGAGAGTTCTACAATGAGCAGTTCTTC. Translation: CASSPLAGEFYNEQFF.

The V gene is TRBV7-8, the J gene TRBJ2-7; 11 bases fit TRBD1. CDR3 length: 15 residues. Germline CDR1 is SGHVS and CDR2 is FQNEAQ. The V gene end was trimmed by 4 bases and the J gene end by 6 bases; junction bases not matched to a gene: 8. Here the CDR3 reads CASSSTGTGGTEQYF. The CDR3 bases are TGTGCCAGCAGCTCAACCGGGACAGGGGGAACCGAGCAGTACTTC.

The CDR3 here is CASRTGFGSEKSSYNEQFF. The DNA for the CDR3 is TGTGCCAGTAGGACAGGTTTTGGGTCAGAGAAGAGCTCCTACAATGAGCAGTTCTTC. V is TRBV19 and J is TRBJ2-1, with a possible D match to TRBD1 (6 bases). Germline V gene data show CDR1 as LNHDA and CDR2 as SQIVND (reference sequence). This CDR3 is 19 amino acids long. V lost 6 bases and J lost 0, with 24 bases in between.

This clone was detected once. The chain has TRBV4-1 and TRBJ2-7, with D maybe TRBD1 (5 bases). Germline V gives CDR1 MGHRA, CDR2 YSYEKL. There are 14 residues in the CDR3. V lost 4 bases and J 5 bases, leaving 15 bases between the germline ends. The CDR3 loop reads CASSPRRGSHEQYF. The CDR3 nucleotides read TGCGCCAGCAGCCCGCGAAGGGGATCCCACGAGCAGTACTTC.

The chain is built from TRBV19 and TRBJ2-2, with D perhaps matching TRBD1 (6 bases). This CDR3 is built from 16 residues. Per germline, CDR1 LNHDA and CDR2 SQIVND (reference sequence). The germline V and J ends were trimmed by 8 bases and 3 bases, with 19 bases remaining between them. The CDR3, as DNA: TGTGCCAGTCTCCGTTACGCACAGGGATACACCGGGGAGCTGTTTTTT. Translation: CASLRYAQGYTGELFF. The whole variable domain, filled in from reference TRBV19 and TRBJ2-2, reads DGGITQSPKYLFRKEGQNVTLSCEQNLNHDAMYWYRQDPGQGLRLIYYSQIVNDFQKGDIAEGYSVSREKKESFPLTVTSAQKNPTAFYLCASLRYAQGYTGELFFGEGSRLTVL.

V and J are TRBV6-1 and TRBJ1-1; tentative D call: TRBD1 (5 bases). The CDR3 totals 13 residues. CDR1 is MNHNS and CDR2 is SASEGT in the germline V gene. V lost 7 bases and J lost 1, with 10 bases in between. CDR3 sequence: CASTYQGNTEAFF. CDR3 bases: TGTGCCAGCACGTATCAGGGGAACACTGAAGCTTTCTTT.

The CDR3 region has the DNA TGTGCCAGCAGGAATGCAGGGGTCTCTGGAAACACCATATATTTT. This codes for CASRNAGVSGNTIYF. The J gene is TRBJ1-3, the V gene TRBV6-6; tentative D call: TRBD1 (6 bases). The CDR3 is made up of 15 amino acids. Trimming shortened V by 6 bases and J by 0 bases, and 12 bases separated the two germline ends. Germline CDR1 reads MNHNY; CDR2 reads SVGAGI (reference sequence).

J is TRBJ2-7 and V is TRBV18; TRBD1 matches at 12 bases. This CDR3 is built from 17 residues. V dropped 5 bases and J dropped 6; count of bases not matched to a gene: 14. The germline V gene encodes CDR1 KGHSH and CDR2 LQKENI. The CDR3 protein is CASSTLPRGQGAVEQYF. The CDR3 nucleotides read TGTGCCAGCTCAACGCTTCCAAGGGGACAGGGGGCGGTCGAGCAGTACTTC.

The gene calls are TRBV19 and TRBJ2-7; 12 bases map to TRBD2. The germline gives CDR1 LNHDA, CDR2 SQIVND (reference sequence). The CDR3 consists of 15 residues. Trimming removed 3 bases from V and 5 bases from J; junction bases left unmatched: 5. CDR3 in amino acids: CASSIGLAGSDEQYF. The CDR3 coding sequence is TGTGCCAGTAGTATCGGACTAGCGGGATCCGACGAGCAGTACTTC.

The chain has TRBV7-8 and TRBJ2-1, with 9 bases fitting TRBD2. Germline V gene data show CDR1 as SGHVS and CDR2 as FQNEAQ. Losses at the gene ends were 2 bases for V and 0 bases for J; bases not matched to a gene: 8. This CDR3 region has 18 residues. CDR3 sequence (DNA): TGTGCCAGCAGCTTACGGGGACTAGCACAGAGCTCCTACAATGAGCAGTTCTTC. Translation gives CASSLRGLAQSSYNEQFF.

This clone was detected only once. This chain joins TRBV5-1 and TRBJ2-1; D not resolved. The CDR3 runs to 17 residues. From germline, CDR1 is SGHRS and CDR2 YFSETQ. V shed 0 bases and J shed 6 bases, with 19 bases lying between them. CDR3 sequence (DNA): TGCGCCAGCAGCTTGGACCTGCCGGGCCGATGGGGCAATGAGCAGTTCTTC. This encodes CASSLDLPGRWGNEQFF.

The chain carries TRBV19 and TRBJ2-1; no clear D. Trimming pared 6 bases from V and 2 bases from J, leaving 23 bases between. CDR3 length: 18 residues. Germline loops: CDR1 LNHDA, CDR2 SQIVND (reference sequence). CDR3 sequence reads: CASSSMAASALTYNEQFF. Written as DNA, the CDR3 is TGTGCCAGTAGCTCGATGGCGGCAAGCGCGCTTACCTACAATGAGCAGTTCTTC.

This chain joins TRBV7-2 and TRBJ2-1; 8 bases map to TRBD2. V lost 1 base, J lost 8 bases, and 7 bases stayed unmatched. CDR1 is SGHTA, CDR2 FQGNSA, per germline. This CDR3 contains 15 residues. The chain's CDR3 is CASSLVGTSFHEQFF. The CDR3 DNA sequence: TGTGCCAGCAGCTTAGTCGGGACTAGTTTCCATGAGCAGTTCTTC.

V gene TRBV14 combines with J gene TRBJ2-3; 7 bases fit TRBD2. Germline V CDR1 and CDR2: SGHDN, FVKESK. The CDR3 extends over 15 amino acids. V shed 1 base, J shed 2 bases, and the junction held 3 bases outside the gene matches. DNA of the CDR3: TGTGCCAGCAGCCAAGCTAGCGGTTCCACAGATACGCAGTATTTT. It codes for CASSQASGSTDTQYF.

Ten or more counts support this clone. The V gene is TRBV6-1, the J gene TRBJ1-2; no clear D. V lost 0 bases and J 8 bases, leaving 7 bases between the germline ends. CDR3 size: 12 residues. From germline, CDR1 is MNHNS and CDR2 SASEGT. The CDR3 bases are TGTGCCAGCAGTGAAGCGCTTAACGGCTACACCTTC. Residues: CASSEALNGYTF.

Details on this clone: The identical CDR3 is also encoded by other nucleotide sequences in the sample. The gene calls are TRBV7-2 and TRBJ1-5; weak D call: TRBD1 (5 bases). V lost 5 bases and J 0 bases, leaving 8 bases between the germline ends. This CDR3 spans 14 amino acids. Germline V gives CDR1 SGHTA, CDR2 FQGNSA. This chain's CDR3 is CASSPGPSNQPQHF. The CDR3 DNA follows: TGTGCCAGCAGCCCAGGGCCTAGCAATCAGCCCCAGCATTTT.

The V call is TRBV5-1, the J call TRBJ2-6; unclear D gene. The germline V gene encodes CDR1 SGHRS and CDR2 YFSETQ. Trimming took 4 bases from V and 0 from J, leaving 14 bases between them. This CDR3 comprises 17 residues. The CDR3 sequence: CASSQSGRHSGANVLTF. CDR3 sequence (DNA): TGCGCCAGCAGCCAATCGGGCCGACACTCTGGGGCCAACGTCCTGACTTTC.